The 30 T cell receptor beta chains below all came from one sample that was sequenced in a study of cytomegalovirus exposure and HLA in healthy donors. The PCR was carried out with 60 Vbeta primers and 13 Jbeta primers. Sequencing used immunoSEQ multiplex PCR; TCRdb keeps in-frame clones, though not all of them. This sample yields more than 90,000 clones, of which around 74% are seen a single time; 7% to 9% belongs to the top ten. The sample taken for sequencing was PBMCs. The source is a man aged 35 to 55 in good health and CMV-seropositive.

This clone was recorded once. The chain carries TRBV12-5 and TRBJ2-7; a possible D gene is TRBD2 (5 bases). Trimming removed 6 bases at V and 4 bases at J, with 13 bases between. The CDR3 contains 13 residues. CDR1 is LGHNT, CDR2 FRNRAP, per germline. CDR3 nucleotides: TGTGCTAGTGGCCTTCGGGATAAATACGAGCAGTACTTC. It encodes CASGLRDKYEQYF.

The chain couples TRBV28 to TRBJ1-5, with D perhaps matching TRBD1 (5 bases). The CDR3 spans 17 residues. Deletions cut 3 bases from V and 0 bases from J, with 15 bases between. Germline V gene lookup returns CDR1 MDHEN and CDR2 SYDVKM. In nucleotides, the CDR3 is TGTGCCAGCAGTTTTGCAGGGCCGGGGGGTAGCAATCAGCCCCAGCATTTT. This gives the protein CASSFAGPGGSNQPQHF.

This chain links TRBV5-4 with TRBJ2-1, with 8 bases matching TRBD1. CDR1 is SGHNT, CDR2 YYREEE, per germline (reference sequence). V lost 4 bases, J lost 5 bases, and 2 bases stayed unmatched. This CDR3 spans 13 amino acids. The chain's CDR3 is CASSGDRNNEQFF. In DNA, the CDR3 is TGTGCCAGCAGCGGGGACAGGAACAATGAGCAGTTCTTC.

The CDR3 region has the DNA TGTGCCAGCAGCTTAGGGAGCCAGGGGAACACTGAAGCTTTCTTT. This translates into CASSLGSQGNTEAFF. The gene calls are TRBV7-6 and TRBJ1-1, with a possible D match to TRBD1 (5 bases). CDR3 length equals 15 residues. Trimming left V 1 base short and J 1 base short, with 10 bases between. Germline V gene lookup returns CDR1 SGHVS and CDR2 FNYEAQ.

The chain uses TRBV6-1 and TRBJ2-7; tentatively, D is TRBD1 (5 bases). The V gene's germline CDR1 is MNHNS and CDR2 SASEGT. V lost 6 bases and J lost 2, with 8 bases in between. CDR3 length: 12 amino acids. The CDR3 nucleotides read TGTGCCAGCAGGACAGTCGCCTACGAGCAGTACTTC. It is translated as CASRTVAYEQYF.

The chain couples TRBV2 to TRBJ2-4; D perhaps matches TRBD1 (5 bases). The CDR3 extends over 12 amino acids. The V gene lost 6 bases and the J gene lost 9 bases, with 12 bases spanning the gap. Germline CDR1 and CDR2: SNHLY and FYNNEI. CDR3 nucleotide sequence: TGTGCCAGCAGCCTAGGGGTGGGCATTCAGTACTTC. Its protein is CASSLGVGIQYF. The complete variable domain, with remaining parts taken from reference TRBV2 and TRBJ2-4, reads EPEVTQTPSHQVTQMGQEVILRCVPISNHLYFYWYRQILGQKVEFLVSFYNNEISEKSEIFDDQFSVERPDGSNFTLKIRSTKLEDSAMYFCASSLGVGIQYFGAGTRLSVL.

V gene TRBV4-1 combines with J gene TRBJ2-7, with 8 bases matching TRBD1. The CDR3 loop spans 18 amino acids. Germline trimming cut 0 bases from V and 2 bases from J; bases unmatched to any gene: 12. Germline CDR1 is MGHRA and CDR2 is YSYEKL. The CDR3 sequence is CASSQDPTLRTGTYEQYF. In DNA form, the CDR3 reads TGCGCCAGCAGCCAAGACCCAACTCTGAGGACAGGGACCTACGAGCAGTACTTC.

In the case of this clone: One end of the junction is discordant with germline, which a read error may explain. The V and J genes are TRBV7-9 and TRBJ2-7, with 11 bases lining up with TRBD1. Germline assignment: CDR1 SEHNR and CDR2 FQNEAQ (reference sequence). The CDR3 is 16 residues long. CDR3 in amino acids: CSSSGWDRGVSYEQYF. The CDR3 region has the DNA TGTTCCAGCAGCGGCTGGGACAGGGGGGTCTCCTACGAGCAGTACTTC.

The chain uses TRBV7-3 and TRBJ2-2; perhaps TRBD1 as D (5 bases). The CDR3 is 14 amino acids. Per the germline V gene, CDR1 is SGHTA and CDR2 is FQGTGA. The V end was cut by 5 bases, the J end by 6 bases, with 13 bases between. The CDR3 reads CASSQDTLPGELFF. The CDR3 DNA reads TGTGCCAGCAGCCAGGACACCTTACCCGGGGAGCTGTTTTTT.

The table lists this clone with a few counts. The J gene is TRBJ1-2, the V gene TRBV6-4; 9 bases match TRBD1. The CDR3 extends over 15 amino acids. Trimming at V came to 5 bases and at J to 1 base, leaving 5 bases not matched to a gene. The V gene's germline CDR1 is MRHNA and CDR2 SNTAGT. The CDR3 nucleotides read TGTGCCAGCAGTCCGGGACAGGGAAATAACTATGGCTACACCTTC. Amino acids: CASSPGQGNNYGYTF.

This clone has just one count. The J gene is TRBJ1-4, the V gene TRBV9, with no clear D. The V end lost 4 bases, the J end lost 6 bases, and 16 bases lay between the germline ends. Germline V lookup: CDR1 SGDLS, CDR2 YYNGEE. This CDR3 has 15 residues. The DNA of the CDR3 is TGTGCCAGCAGCCCCGGCGGAGATTCCTATGAAAAACTGTTTTTT. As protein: CASSPGGDSYEKLFF.

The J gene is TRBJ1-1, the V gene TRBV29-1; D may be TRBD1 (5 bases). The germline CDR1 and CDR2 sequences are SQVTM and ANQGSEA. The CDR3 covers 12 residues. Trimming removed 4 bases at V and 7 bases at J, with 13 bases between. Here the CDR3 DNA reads TGCAGCGTTGCTCAGACAGTCAATGAAGCTTTCTTT. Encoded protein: CSVAQTVNEAFF.

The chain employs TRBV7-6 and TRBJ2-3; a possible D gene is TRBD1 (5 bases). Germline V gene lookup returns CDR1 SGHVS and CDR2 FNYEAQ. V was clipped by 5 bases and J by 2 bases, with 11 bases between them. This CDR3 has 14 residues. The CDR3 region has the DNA TGTGCCAGCAGCCTCCGACAGTACACAGATACGCAGTATTTT. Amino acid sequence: CASSLRQYTDTQYF.

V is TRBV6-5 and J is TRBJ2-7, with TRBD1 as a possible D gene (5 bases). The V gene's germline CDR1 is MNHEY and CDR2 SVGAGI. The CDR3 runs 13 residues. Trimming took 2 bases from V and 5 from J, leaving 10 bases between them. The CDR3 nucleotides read TGTGCCAGCAGTTACGGGGCCCCCCACGAGCAGTACTTC. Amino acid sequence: CASSYGAPHEQYF.

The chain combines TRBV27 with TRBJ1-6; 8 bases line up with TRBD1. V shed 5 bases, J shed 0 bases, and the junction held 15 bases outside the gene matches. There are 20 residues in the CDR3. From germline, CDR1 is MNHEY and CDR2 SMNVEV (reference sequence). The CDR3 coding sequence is TGTGCCAGCAGTATTGGACAGGGAATACCCAGAAGCTCCTATAATTCACCCCTCCACTTT. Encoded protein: CASSIGQGIPRSSYNSPLHF.

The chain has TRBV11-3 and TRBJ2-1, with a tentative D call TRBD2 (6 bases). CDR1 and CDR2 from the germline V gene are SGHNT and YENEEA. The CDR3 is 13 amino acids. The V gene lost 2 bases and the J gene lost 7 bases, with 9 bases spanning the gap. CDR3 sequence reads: CASSLTSSNEQFF. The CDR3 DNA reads TGTGCCAGCAGCTTAACTAGCTCGAATGAGCAGTTCTTC.

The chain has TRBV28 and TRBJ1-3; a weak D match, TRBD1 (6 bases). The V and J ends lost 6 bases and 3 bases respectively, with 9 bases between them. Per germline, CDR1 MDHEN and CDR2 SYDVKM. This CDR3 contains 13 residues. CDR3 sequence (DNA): TGTGCCAGCAGCGGACAGAATGGAAACACCATATATTTT. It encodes CASSGQNGNTIYF.

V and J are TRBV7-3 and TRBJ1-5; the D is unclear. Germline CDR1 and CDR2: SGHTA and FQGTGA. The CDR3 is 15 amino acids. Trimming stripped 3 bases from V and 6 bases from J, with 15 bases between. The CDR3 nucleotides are TGTGCCAGCAGCTTCGGGGTAAGGGAGGCTCAGCCCCAGCATTTT. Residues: CASSFGVREAQPQHF.

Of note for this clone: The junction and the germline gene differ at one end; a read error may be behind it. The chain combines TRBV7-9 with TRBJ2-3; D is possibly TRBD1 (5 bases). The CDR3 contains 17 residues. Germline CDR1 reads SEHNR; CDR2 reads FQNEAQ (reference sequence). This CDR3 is CSSSLRAGPSSTDTQYF. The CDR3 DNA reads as TGTTCCAGCAGCTTACGGGCAGGGCCGTCGAGCACAGATACGCAGTATTTT.

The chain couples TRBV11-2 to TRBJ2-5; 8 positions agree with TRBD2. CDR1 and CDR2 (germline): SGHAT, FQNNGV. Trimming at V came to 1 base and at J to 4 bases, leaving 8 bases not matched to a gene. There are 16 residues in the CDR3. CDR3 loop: CASSLGPAGGAETQYF. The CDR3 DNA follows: TGTGCCAGCAGCTTAGGCCCGGCGGGGGGTGCAGAGACCCAGTACTTC. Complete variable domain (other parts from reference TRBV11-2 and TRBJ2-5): EAGVAQSPRYKIIEKRQSVAFWCNPISGHATLYWYQQILGQGPKLLIQFQNNGVVDDSQLPKDRFSAERLKGVDSTLKIQPAKLEDSAVYLCASSLGPAGGAETQYFGPGTRLLVL.

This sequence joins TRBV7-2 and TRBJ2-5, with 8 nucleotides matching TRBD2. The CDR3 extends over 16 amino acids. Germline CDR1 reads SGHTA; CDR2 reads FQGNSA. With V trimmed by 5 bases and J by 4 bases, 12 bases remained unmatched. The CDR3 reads CASSPTSGTRGETQYF. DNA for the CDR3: TGTGCCAGCAGCCCGACCAGCGGGACTAGGGGAGAGACCCAGTACTTC.

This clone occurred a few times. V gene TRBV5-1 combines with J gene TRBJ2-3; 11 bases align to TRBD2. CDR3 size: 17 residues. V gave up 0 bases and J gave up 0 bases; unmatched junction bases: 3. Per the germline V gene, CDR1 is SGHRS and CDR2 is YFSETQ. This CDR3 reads CASSLASGGPSTDTQYF. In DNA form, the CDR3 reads TGCGCCAGCAGCTTGGCTAGCGGGGGGCCCAGCACAGATACGCAGTATTTT. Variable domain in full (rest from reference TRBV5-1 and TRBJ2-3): KAGVTQTPRYLIKTRGQQVTLSCSPISGHRSVSWYQQTPGQGLQFLFEYFSETQRNKGNFPGRFSGRQFSNSRSEMNVSTLELGDSALYLCASSLASGGPSTDTQYFGPGTRLTVL.

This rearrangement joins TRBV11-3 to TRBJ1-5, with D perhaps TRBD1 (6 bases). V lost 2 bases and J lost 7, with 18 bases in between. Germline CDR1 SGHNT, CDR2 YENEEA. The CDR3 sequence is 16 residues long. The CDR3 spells CASSLRSRGAEQPQHF. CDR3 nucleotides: TGTGCCAGCAGCTTACGGTCCCGGGGGGCGGAACAGCCCCAGCATTTT.

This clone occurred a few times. For the CDR3, the DNA is TGCGCCAGCAGCCAAAGAGTCCGCGGGACAGGGGGCGCATCAGGGGAGCTGTTTTTT. Residues: CASSQRVRGTGGASGELFF. The genes are TRBV4-3 and TRBJ2-2, with 12 bases lining up with TRBD1. CDR1 and CDR2 from the germline V gene are LGHNA and YSLEER. V was clipped by 2 bases and J by 8 bases; unmatched bases: 15. This CDR3 contains 19 residues.

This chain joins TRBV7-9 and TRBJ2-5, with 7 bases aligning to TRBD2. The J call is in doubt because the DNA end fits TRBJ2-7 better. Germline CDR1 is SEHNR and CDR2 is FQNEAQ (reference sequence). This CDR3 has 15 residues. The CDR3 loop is CASSARGGSSYEQYF. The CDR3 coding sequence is TGTGCCAGCAGCGCAAGGGGCGGGAGCTCCTACGAGCAGTACTTC.

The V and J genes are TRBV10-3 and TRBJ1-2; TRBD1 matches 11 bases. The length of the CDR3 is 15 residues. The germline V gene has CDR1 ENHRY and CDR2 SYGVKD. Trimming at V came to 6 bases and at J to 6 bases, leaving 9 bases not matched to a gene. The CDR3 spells CAISQGTGGRDGYTF. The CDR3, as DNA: TGTGCCATCAGCCAAGGGACAGGGGGACGGGATGGCTACACCTTC.

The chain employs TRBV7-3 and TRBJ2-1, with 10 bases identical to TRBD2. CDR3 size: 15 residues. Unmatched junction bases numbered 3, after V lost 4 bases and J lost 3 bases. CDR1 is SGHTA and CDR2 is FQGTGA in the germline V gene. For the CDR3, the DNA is TGTGCCAGCAGCTCAGCGGGGGGGATCTACAATGAGCAGTTCTTC. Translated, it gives CASSSAGGIYNEQFF.

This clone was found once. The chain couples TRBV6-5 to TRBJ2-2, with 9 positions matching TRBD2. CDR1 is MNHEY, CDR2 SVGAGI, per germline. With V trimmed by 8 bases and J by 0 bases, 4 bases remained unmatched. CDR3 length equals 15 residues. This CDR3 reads CASRRLAANTGELFF. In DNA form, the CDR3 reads TGTGCCAGCCGCCGACTAGCGGCGAACACCGGGGAGCTGTTTTTT.

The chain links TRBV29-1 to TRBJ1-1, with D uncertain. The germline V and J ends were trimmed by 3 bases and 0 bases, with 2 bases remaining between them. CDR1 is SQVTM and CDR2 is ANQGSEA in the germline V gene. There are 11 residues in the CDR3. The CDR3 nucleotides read TGCAGCGTTGACATGAACACTGAAGCTTTCTTT. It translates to CSVDMNTEAFF.

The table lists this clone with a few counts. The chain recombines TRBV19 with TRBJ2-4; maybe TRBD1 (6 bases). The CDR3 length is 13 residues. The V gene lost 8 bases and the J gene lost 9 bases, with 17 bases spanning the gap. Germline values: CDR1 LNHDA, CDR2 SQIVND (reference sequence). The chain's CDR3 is CASQPGTLGIQYF. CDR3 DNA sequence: TGTGCCAGTCAACCAGGGACATTAGGCATTCAGTACTTC.